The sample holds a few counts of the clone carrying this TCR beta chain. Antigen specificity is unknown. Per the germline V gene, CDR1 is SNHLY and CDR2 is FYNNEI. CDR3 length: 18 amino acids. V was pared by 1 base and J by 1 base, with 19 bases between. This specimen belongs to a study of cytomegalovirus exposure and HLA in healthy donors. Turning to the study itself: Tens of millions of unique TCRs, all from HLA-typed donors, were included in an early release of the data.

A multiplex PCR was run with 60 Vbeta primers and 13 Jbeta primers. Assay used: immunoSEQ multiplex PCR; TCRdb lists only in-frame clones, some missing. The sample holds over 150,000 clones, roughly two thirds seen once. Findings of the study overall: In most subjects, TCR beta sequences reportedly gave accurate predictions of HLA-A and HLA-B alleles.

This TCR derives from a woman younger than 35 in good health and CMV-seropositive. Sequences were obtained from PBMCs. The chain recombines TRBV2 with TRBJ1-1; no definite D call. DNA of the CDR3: TGTGCCAGCAGTGAAGATTTCCTGAGGGAGGCGAAGAACACTGAAGCTTTCTTT. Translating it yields CASSEDFLREAKNTEAFF.